This is a list of T cell receptor beta chains from one sample in a study of cytomegalovirus exposure and HLA in healthy donors. Some clones are missing from TCRdb's copy, which holds only in-frame ones; the method was immunoSEQ multiplex PCR. Altogether 150,000 to 180,000 clones are present, about 85% being singletons, with the ten largest covering about 8.3%. The source material was PBMCs. The receptors were gathered from a man aged 30-40 years in good health and CMV-seropositive. Both conserved end residues are part of each CDR3. The D gene is left open where the match is weak. Some rows have no size entry. The others give once, few or many, or a class for an expanded clone.

CDR3nt	CDR3aa	abundance	d_gene	v_gene	j_gene
TGTGCCAGCAGCTTTTCCGGGGAAGGTTTGTCTGAAGCTTTCTTT	CASSFSGEGLSEAFF	.	.	TRBV5-5	TRBJ1-1
TGTGCCAGCAGCTCCCCCCTCGGGGGACCACAAGAGACCCAGTACTTC	CASSSPLGGPQETQYF	.	.	TRBV5-4	TRBJ2-5
TGTGCCAGCAGGCAGGGAAGTGGAAACACCATATATTTT	CASRQGSGNTIYF	.	.	TRBV6-1	TRBJ1-3
TGTGCCAGCTCCAAGGACAGGGGCAATCAGCCCCAGCATTTT	CASSKDRGNQPQHF	.	TRBD1	TRBV18	TRBJ1-5
TGTGCCAGCAGCTCCCTAGGGGCCGAGCAGTACTTC	CASSSLGAEQYF	.	.	TRBV9	TRBJ2-7
TGCAGCGCCTCGGGGAACAGGGAGTGGGGCTACACCTTC	CSASGNREWGYTF	.	.	TRBV29-1	TRBJ1-2
TGTGCCAGCAGCGTAGATTTAGTGGACAGGGACCGCAGCAATCAGCCCCAGCATTTT	CASSVDLVDRDRSNQPQHF	.	TRBD1	TRBV9	TRBJ1-5
TGTGCCAGCAGCTTAGTACAGGGAACGAACACTGAAGCTTTCTTT	CASSLVQGTNTEAFF	.	.	TRBV7-9	TRBJ1-1
TGTGCCTGGTCTGCCGCGCCGGTAAACATTCAGTACTTC	CAWSAAPVNIQYF	.	.	TRBV30	TRBJ2-4
TGTGCCAGCAACCGACCGGGGGATGAAAAACTGTTTTTT	CASNRPGDEKLFF	.	.	TRBV6-1	TRBJ1-4
TGTGCCAGCAGTAGGGGACAGGGAGGGCAAGCTTTCTTT	CASSRGQGGQAFF	few	TRBD1	TRBV6-5	TRBJ1-1
TGTGCCATCGGTCGGGAAACCGGGGAGCTGTTTTTT	CAIGRETGELFF	.	.	TRBV10-3	TRBJ2-2
TGCGCCAGCAGCCGGATGGCCGGGGGAGGGAACACCGGGGAGCTGTTTTTT	CASSRMAGGGNTGELFF	.	.	TRBV4-3	TRBJ2-2
TGTGCCAGCAGTTCACCAGGGGGTGTTGGCTACACCTTC	CASSSPGGVGYTF	.	TRBD1	TRBV27	TRBJ1-2
TGTGCCAGCAGCCAAGGGGCGGGAGGGGCAGATACGCAGTATTTT	CASSQGAGGADTQYF	.	TRBD2	TRBV7-9	TRBJ2-3
TGTGCCAGCAGTTCCCCTCGACAGGGATACAATGAGCAGTTCTTC	CASSSPRQGYNEQFF	.	TRBD1	TRBV6-6	TRBJ2-1
TGTGCCTGGAGCCAGACAGGGGGCGGAGGGAATCAGCCCCAGCATTTT	CAWSQTGGGGNQPQHF	.	TRBD1	TRBV30	TRBJ1-5
TGTGCTAGTGGGGACAGGGTGTGGACTGAAGCTTTCTTT	CASGDRVWTEAFF	.	TRBD1	TRBV12-5	TRBJ1-1
TGTGCCAGCAGTTACGACGGGACCTACGAGCAGTACTTC	CASSYDGTYEQYF	.	.	TRBV6-5	TRBJ2-7
TGTGCCTGGAGCGTCGGACTAGCGGTTTTCCAAGAGACCCAGTACTTC	CAWSVGLAVFQETQYF	.	TRBD2	TRBV30	TRBJ2-5
TGTGCCAGCATCCCCTCCGGGACAGGGCTAAACTTGGGCTACACCTTC	CASIPSGTGLNLGYTF	.	TRBD1	TRBV28	TRBJ1-2
TGTGCCAGCAGTTTAGGATCCGGGACATTAAATGGCTACACCTTC	CASSLGSGTLNGYTF	.	.	TRBV28	TRBJ1-2
TGTGCCAGCAGTTACGGCAGGGGGCTCTATGGCTACACCTTC	CASSYGRGLYGYTF	.	TRBD1	TRBV6-5	TRBJ1-2
TGCAGCGTTGAAGATCTCGGCAGGGGGGAATACAATGAGCAGTTCTTC	CSVEDLGRGEYNEQFF	once	.	TRBV29-1	TRBJ2-1
TGTGCCAGCAGCTCCGGGACAGGGGTTTCACCCCTCCACTTT	CASSSGTGVSPLHF	.	TRBD1	TRBV7-3	TRBJ1-6
TGTGCCAGCAGCCAATCGCGCCAGGGGGCTAACTATGGCTACACCTTC	CASSQSRQGANYGYTF	.	TRBD1	TRBV16	TRBJ1-2
TGCAGCGTGGCCGGGAGGGATTACAATGAGCAGTTCTTC	CSVAGRDYNEQFF	.	TRBD2	TRBV29-1	TRBJ2-1
TGTGCCAGCAGCCAACCTACTAGCGGGAGCGACTACGAGCAGTACTTC	CASSQPTSGSDYEQYF	.	TRBD2	TRBV4-2	TRBJ2-7
TGTGCCAGCAGCCTAGGAAACACCATATATTTT	CASSLGNTIYF	.	.	TRBV7-2	TRBJ1-3
TGTGCCAGCGTAAGCGGGAGCTCTGAGCAGTTCTTC	CASVSGSSEQFF	.	TRBD2	TRBV6-5	TRBJ2-1
TGTGCCAGCAGTAGCTCCGGTGGCGGGCAGTACTTC	CASSSSGGGQYF	.	.	TRBV28	TRBJ2-7
TGTGCCAGCAGTTTTCGGTTGAACACTGAAGCTTTCTTT	CASSFRLNTEAFF	.	.	TRBV6-1	TRBJ1-1
TGTGCCAGCAGCGGGGTTGTCAGGGAGCTGTTTTTT	CASSGVVRELFF	.	.	TRBV2	TRBJ2-2
TGCGCCAGCAGCTCCGCAGAACTTAGCGGTGGAAACACCATATATTTT	CASSSAELSGGNTIYF	.	.	TRBV5-1	TRBJ1-3
TGTGCCAGCCTGGGGGGGGACCAAGAGACCCAGTACTTC	CASLGGDQETQYF	.	TRBD2	TRBV19	TRBJ2-5
TGTGCCAGCAGCTTAACGCCCCCTGGTCAGGGGGGTGAGACCCAGTACTTC	CASSLTPPGQGGETQYF	.	.	TRBV7-3	TRBJ2-5
TGTGCCAGTAGGGAAAGACAGGGTGCCACTGAAGCTTTCTTT	CASRERQGATEAFF	.	TRBD1	TRBV19	TRBJ1-1
TGTGCCAGCAGCCCGGGGGACGGGGGAAATGAGCAGTTCTTC	CASSPGDGGNEQFF	.	.	TRBV4-2	TRBJ2-1
TGTGCCAGCAGTTACTCCGGAGGGGGGGGGCTGTTTTTT	CASSYSGGGGLFF	.	.	TRBV6-5	TRBJ2-2
TGTGCCAGCGGGACAGGGATAGAAGAGACCCAGTACTTC	CASGTGIEETQYF	.	TRBD1	TRBV9	TRBJ2-5
TGCGCCAGCAGTGATAGACAGAACTACGAGCAGTACTTC	CASSDRQNYEQYF	.	.	TRBV10-1	TRBJ2-7
TGTGCCAGCGGCTTACATGGGACTAGGGGCACAGATACGCAGTATTTT	CASGLHGTRGTDTQYF	.	TRBD2	TRBV11-2	TRBJ2-3
TGTGCCATCAGTGAGTACCGGGACAGGGTCACTGAAGCTTTCTTT	CAISEYRDRVTEAFF	.	TRBD1	TRBV10-3	TRBJ1-1
TGTGCCAGCAGCGCAAGCCAGGGCGACACTGAAGCTTTCTTT	CASSASQGDTEAFF	.	.	TRBV7-2	TRBJ1-1
TGTGCCAGCAGCTTAGACAGGGGGGGCGGTCAGCCCCAGCATTTT	CASSLDRGGGQPQHF	.	TRBD1	TRBV5-8	TRBJ1-5
TGTGCCAGCAGCAACGGGATCTCTGGGGCCAACGTCCTGACTTTC	CASSNGISGANVLTF	.	.	TRBV9	TRBJ2-6
TGTGCCAGCAGCGTTGGGACTAGCGGCAGTGGAGAGCAGTACTTC	CASSVGTSGSGEQYF	.	TRBD2	TRBV9	TRBJ2-7
TGTGCCGGCGCTCGGGACAGTAATTCACCCCTCCACTTT	CAGARDSNSPLHF	once	TRBD1	TRBV28	TRBJ1-6
TGCGCCAGCAGTGAGTCGGTGGGAGGGCCGGATACGCAGTATTTT	CASSESVGGPDTQYF	.	TRBD2	TRBV10-1	TRBJ2-3
TGTGCCAGCCTGAGTTGGGGACAGGGGAGCATGAACACTGAAGCTTTCTTT	CASLSWGQGSMNTEAFF	.	TRBD1	TRBV2	TRBJ1-1
TGCGCCAGCAGCTTGGGAGCTGTCGATACGCAGTATTTT	CASSLGAVDTQYF	.	.	TRBV5-1	TRBJ2-3
TGCGCCAGCAGCTCCCAAGGGACTGCAAAAGAGACCCAGTACTTC	CASSSQGTAKETQYF	few	.	TRBV5-1	TRBJ2-5
TGTGCCTGGAGTCGCGGACAGCACACTGAAGCTTTCTTT	CAWSRGQHTEAFF	.	.	TRBV30	TRBJ1-1
TGTGCCAGCAGCTTTAGCGGGGGGGGCGACGAGCAGTACTTC	CASSFSGGGDEQYF	few	TRBD2	TRBV5-4	TRBJ2-7
TGTGCCTGCCTTGACCCTGGCCGGGACACTGAAGCTTTCTTT	CACLDPGRDTEAFF	.	.	TRBV30	TRBJ1-1
TGTGCCAGTAGGGAGGCTGAGGCTGGAAACACCATATATTTT	CASREAEAGNTIYF	.	.	TRBV6-1	TRBJ1-3
TGTGCCAGTAGACAGGTAGCTATAGAAGCTTTCTTT	CASRQVAIEAFF	.	.	TRBV2	TRBJ1-1
TGTGCCAGCAGCTTTGAGACAGGGCGCTTACTCTACTATGGCTACACCTTC	CASSFETGRLLYYGYTF	.	TRBD1	TRBV7-9	TRBJ1-2
TGTGCCAGCAGCCCTGGTCTAAGCACAGATACGCAGTATTTT	CASSPGLSTDTQYF	once	.	TRBV7-3	TRBJ2-3
TGCGCCAGCAGTGAGTCGTCGGGGTTCGGTCAGCCCCAGCATTTT	CASSESSGFGQPQHF	few	.	TRBV10-1	TRBJ1-5